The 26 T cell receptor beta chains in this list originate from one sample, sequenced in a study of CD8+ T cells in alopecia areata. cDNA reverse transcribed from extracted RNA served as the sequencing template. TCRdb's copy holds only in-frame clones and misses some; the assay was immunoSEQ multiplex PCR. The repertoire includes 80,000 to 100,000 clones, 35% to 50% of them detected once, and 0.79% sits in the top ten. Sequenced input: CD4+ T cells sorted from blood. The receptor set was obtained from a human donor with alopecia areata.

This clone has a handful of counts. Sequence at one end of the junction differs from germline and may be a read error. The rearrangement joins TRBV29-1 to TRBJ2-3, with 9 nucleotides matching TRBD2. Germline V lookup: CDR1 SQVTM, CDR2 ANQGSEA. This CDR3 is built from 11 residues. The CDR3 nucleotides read TGCAGCGTTGGTGGGGCTAGCGGGACCGTTTTT. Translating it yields CSVGGASGTVF.

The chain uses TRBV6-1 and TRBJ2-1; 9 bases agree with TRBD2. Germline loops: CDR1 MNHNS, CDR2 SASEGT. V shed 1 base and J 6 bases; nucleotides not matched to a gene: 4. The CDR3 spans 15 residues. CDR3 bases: TGTGCCAGCAGTGAAGACGCTAGCGGGGCCAATGAGCAGTTCTTC. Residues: CASSEDASGANEQFF.

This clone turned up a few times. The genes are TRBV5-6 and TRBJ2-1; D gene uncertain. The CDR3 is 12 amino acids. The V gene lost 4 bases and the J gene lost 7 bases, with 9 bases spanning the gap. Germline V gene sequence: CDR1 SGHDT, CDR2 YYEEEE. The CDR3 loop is CASSNLKNEQFF. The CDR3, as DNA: TGTGCCAGCAGCAACCTCAAGAATGAGCAGTTCTTC.

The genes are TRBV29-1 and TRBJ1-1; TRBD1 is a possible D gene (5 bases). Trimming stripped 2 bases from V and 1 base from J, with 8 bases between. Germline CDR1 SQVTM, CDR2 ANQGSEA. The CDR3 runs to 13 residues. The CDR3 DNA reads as TGCAGCGTTGAACGGGGGGGGAACACTGAAGCTTTCTTT. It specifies CSVERGGNTEAFF.

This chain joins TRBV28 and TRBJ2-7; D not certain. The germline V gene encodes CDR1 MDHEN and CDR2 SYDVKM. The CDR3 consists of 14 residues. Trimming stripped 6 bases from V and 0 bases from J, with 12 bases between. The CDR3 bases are TGTGCCAGCAGCCTTTCCAGGAGCTCCTACGAGCAGTACTTC. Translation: CASSLSRSSYEQYF. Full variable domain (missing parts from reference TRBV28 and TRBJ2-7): DVKVTQSSRYLVKRTGEKVFLECVQDMDHENMFWYRQDPGLGLRLIYFSYDVKMKEKGDIPEGYSVSREKKERFSLILESASTNQTSMYLCASSLSRSSYEQYFGPGTRLTVT.

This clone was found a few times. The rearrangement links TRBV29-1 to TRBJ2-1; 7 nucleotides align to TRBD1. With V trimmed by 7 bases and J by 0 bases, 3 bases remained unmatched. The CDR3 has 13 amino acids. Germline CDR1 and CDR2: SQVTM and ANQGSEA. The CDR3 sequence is CSAGQDSYNEQFF. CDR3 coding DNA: TGCAGCGCAGGACAGGACTCCTACAATGAGCAGTTCTTC.

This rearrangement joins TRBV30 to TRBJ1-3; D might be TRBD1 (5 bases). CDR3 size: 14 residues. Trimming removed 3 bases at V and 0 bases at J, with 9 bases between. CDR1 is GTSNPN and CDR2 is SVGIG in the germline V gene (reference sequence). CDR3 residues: CAWRGRRSGNTIYF. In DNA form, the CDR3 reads TGTGCCTGGAGGGGACGGCGCTCTGGAAACACCATATATTTT.

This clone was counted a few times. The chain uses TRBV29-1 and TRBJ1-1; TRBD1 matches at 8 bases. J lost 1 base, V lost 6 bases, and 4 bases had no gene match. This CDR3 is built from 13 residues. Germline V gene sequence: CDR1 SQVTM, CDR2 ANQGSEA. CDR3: CSVLGQGNTEAFF. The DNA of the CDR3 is TGCAGCGTCCTTGGACAGGGGAACACTGAAGCTTTCTTT.

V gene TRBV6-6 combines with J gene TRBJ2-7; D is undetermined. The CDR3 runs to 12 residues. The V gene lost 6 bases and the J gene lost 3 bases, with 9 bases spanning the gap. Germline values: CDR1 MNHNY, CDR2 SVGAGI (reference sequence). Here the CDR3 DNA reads TGTGCCAGCAGCACTGAAGTCTACGAGCAGTACTTC. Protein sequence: CASSTEVYEQYF.

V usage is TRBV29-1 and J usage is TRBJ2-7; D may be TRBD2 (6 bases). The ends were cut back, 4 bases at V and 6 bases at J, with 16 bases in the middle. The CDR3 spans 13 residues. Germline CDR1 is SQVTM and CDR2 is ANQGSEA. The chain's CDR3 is CSVGGVAYSEQYF. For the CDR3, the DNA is TGCAGCGTTGGGGGGGTAGCTTACAGCGAGCAGTACTTC.

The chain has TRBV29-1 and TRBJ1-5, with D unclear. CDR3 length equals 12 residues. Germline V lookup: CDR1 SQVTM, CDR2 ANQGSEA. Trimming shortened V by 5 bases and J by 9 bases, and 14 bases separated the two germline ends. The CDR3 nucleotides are TGCAGCGTTTTGGTCCGCGAGGGGCCCCAGCATTTT. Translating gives CSVLVREGPQHF.

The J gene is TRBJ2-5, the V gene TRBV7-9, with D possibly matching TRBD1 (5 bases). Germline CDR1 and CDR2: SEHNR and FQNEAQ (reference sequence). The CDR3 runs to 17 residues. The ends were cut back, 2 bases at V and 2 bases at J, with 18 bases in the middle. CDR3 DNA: TGTGCCAGCAGCTTACCCATGCGGATGAGGACACAAGAGACCCAGTACTTC. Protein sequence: CASSLPMRMRTQETQYF.

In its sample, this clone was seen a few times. The CDR3 is CASSLPSTGEQFF. The CDR3 bases are TGTGCCAGCAGCTTACCTAGTACGGGGGAGCAGTTCTTC. The chain is built from TRBV13 and TRBJ2-1, with D possibly TRBD2 on 5 matching bases. Looked up from germline, CDR1 is PRHDT and CDR2 is FYEKMQ (reference sequence). Between the trimmed V and J ends, which lost 2 bases and 10 bases, there was a span of 12 bases. The CDR3 is 13 amino acids.

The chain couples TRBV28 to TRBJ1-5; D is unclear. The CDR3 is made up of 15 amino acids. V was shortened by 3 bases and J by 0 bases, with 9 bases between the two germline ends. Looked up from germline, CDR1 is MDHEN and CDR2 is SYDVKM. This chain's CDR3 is CASSFAGISNQPQHF. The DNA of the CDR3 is TGTGCCAGCAGTTTCGCGGGGATTAGCAATCAGCCCCAGCATTTT.

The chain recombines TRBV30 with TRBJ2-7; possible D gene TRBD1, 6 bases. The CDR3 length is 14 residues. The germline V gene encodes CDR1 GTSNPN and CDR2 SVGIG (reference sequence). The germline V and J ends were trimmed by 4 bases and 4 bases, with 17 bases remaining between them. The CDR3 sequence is CAWTSKGEGYEQYF. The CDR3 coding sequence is TGTGCCTGGACCTCTAAGGGGGAAGGGTACGAGCAGTACTTC.

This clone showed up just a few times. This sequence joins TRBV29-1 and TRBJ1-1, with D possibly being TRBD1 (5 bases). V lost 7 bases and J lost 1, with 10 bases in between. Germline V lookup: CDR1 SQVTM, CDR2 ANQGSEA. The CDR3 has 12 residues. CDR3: CSATGQNTEAFF. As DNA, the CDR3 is TGCAGCGCCACCGGACAGAACACTGAAGCTTTCTTT.

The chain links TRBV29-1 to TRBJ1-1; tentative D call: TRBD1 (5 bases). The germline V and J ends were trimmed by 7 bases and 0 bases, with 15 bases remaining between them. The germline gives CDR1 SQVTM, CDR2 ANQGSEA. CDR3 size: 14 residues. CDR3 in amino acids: CSGGRDGMNTEAFF. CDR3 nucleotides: TGCAGCGGGGGCCGGGACGGCATGAACACTGAAGCTTTCTTT.

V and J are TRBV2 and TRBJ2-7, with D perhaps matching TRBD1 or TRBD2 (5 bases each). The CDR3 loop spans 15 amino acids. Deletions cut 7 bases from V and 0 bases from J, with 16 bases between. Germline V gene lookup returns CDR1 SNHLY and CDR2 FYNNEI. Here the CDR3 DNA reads TGTGCCAGCATGCGCGTATCAGGGAGCTCCTACGAGCAGTACTTC. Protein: CASMRVSGSSYEQYF.

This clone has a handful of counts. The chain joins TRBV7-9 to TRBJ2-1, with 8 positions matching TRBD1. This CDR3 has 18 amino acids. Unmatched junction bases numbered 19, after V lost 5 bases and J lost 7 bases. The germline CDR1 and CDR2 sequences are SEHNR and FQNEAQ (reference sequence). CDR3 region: CASSAPVGQGLGRNEQFF. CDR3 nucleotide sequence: TGTGCCAGCAGCGCTCCGGTCGGACAGGGACTGGGTAGGAATGAGCAGTTCTTC.

CDR3 sequence reads: CSVVEVGDTQYF. The CDR3 coding sequence is TGCAGCGTCGTAGAAGTAGGGGATACGCAGTATTTT. The chain links TRBV29-1 to TRBJ2-3, with unresolved D. This CDR3 is 12 amino acids long. V was shortened by 6 bases and J by 6 bases, with 13 bases between the two germline ends. Germline CDR1 is SQVTM and CDR2 is ANQGSEA.

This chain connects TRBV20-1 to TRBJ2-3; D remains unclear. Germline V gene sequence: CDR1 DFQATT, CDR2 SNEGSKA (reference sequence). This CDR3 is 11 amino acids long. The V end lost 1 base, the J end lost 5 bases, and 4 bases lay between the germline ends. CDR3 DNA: TGCAGTGCTAGAGGTGGAGATACGCAGTATTTT. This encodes CSARGGDTQYF.

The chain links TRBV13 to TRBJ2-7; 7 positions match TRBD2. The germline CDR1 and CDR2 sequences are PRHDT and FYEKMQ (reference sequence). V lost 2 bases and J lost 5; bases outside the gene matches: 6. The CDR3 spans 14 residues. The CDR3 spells CASSLRAGIDEQYF. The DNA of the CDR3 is TGTGCCAGCAGCTTAAGAGCGGGGATCGACGAGCAGTACTTC.

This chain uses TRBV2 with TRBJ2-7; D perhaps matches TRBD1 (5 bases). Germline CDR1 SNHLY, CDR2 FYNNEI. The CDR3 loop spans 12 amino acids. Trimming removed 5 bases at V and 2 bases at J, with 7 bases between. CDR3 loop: CASSQQAYEQYF. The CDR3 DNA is TGTGCCAGCAGTCAACAGGCCTACGAGCAGTACTTC.

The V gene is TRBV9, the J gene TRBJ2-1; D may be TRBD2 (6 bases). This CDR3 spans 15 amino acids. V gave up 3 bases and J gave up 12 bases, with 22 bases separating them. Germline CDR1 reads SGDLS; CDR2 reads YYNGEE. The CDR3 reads CASSEGGASQVSQFF. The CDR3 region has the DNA TGTGCCAGCAGCGAGGGAGGCGCTTCCCAAGTCTCGCAGTTCTTC.

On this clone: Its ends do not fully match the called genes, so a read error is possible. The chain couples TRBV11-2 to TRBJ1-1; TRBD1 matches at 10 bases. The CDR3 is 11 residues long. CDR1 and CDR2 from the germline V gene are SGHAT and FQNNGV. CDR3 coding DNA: TGTGCCAGCAGCAGGGACAGGGGAGCCCATTTT. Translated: CASSRDRGAHF.

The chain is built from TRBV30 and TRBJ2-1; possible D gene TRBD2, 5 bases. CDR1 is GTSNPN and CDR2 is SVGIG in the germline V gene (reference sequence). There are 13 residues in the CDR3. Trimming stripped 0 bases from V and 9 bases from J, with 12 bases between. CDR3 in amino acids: CAWSVRGEGEQFF. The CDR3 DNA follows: TGTGCCTGGAGTGTACGAGGTGAGGGTGAGCAGTTCTTC.